The rows below give T cell receptor beta chains drawn from one sample of a study of identical twins. TCRdb reanalysed the 5' RACE reads using MiXCR and keeps one entry per CDR3 protein. The table shows 540,000 or so distinct CDR3 sequences, with about a fifth occurring only once. This sample was also put to use in a study of yellow fever vaccine responses in identical twins.

Input material: CD4+ T cells sorted from blood. Receptors originate from a young woman in good health. Each CDR3 is given with its conserved first and last residue. A D gene is named only where the DNA matches it firmly. Some rows mark clone size as missing; the rest say once, few, many or name a class of expanded clone.

j_call clone_size d_call v_call cdr3_aa cdr3_nt
TRBJ2-4 . TRBD1 TRBV4-1 CASSQGRQGTKNIQYF TGCGCCAGCAGCCAAGGGCGACAGGGAACCAAAAACATTCAGTACTTC
TRBJ2-1 few . TRBV20-1 CSATRVWSYNEQFF TGCAGTGCAACTAGGGTTTGGTCCTACAATGAGCAGTTCTTC
TRBJ2-5 . . TRBV7-9 CASSLGQGRGQETQYF TGTGCCAGCAGCTTAGGCCAGGGACGGGGGCAAGAGACCCAGTACTTC
TRBJ2-2 few TRBD1 TRBV12-3/TRBV12-4 CASGGSTGLIGELFF TGTGCCAGCGGGGGTTCGACAGGGTTGATCGGGGAGCTGTTTTTT
TRBJ2-2 few TRBD2 TRBV18 CASSEQAGANTGELFF TGTGCCAGCTCAGAGCAAGCGGGGGCAAACACCGGGGAGCTGTTTTTT
TRBJ2-1 few . TRBV7-6 CASSLDADLEQFF TGTGCCAGCAGCTTAGATGCCGACCTTGAGCAGTTCTTC
TRBJ1-5 . . TRBV20-1 CSARDNTGPGAQHF TGCAGTGCTAGAGACAATACGGGGCCCGGGGCCCAGCATTTT
TRBJ2-7 . . TRBV12-3/TRBV12-4 CASSFQGGAYEQYF TGTGCCAGCAGTTTTCAGGGTGGGGCCTACGAGCAGTACTTC
TRBJ1-5 . TRBD1 TRBV2 CASSTRTGVGQPQHF TGTGCCAGCAGTACCAGGACAGGGGTGGGTCAGCCCCAGCATTTT
TRBJ2-3 few TRBD1 TRBV24-1 CATSEWDRSIPPTDTQYF TGTGCCACCAGTGAATGGGACAGATCTATTCCACCCACAGATACGCAGTATTTT
TRBJ2-1 . . TRBV2 CASSGRLFGYNEQFF TGTGCCAGCAGTGGAAGGCTCTTCGGTTACAATGAGCAGTTCTTC
TRBJ2-1 . . TRBV25-1 CASSEYINNEQFF TGTGCCAGCAGTGAATATATCAACAATGAGCAGTTCTTC
TRBJ1-1 . TRBD1 TRBV12-3/TRBV12-4 CASRGQANTEAFF TGTGCCAGCAGGGGACAGGCTAACACTGAAGCTTTCTTT
TRBJ2-5 few . TRBV18 CASSPGRAQETQDF TGTGCCAGCTCACCTGGACGTGCCCAAGAGACCCAGGACTTC
TRBJ2-2 few . TRBV14 CASSPRRGPGGELFF TGTGCCAGCAGCCCTCGTCGGGGGCCAGGCGGGGAGCTGTTTTTT
TRBJ2-5 . TRBD2 TRBV29-1 CSVADTGLALETQYF TGCAGCGTTGCGGATACGGGACTAGCGTTGGAGACCCAGTACTTC
TRBJ2-2 . TRBD2 TRBV28 CASRYSGSRGAGELFF TGTGCCAGCAGATACAGCGGGAGTCGCGGGGCCGGGGAGCTGTTTTTT
TRBJ1-1 . . TRBV20-1 CSARSPPELTGRAVTEAFF TGCAGTGCTCGAAGCCCCCCGGAATTGACGGGGAGGGCGGTCACTGAAGCTTTCTTT
TRBJ1-1 . . TRBV3-1 CASSQDFGAWNIPSNTEAFF TGTGCCAGCAGCCAAGATTTCGGGGCCTGGAATATCCCCTCCAACACTGAAGCTTTCTTT
TRBJ2-1 . . TRBV5-1 CASSLPGGEQFF TGCGCCAGCAGCCTCCCAGGTGGGGAGCAGTTCTTC
TRBJ2-2 few TRBD2 TRBV18 CASSPLSGRGTGELFF TGTGCCAGCTCACCCCTTAGCGGGAGAGGCACCGGGGAGCTGTTTTTT
TRBJ2-1 . TRBD2 TRBV10-2 CASSGLAASYNEQFF TGCGCCAGCAGTGGACTAGCGGCTTCCTACAATGAGCAGTTCTTC
TRBJ2-1 . . TRBV15 CATSRDTGDLKNEQFF TGTGCCACCAGCAGAGATACGGGGGATCTCAAGAATGAGCAGTTCTTC
TRBJ2-1 . TRBD2 TRBV24-1 CATSAPSGSRSYNEQFF TGTGCCACCAGTGCTCCTAGCGGGAGTAGATCCTACAATGAGCAGTTCTTC
TRBJ1-2 . TRBD1 TRBV29-1 CSAGQGVNYGYTF TGCAGCGCTGGACAGGGAGTAAACTATGGCTACACCTTC
TRBJ2-1 few TRBD2 TRBV5-1 CASTRGGEQFF TGCGCCAGCACACGGGGGGGCGAGCAGTTCTTC
TRBJ2-1 few TRBD2 TRBV24-1 CATSDIAGLSYNEQFF TGTGCCACCAGTGATATAGCGGGCCTCTCCTACAATGAGCAGTTCTTC
TRBJ2-3 few . TRBV28 CASSPGASTDTQYF TGTGCCAGCAGTCCAGGGGCTAGCACAGATACGCAGTATTTT
TRBJ2-7 few TRBD2 TRBV3-1 CASSRSGRAGEQYF TGTGCCAGCAGCCGGAGCGGGAGGGCCGGCGAGCAGTACTTC
TRBJ2-5 . . TRBV5-1 CASSKGATRAQETQYF TGCGCCAGCAGCAAAGGAGCCACGAGGGCCCAAGAGACCCAGTACTTC
TRBJ2-7 . . TRBV27 CASSIAWGPYYEQYF TGTGCCAGCTCCATTGCCTGGGGGCCTTACTACGAGCAGTACTTC
TRBJ2-7 . . TRBV5-1 CASTLLGARAGLTYEQYF TGCGCCAGCACCCTCTTGGGGGCTCGAGCGGGTCTGACCTACGAGCAGTACTTC
TRBJ2-3 few TRBD2 TRBV12-3/TRBV12-4 CASSSRLAGNTDTQYF TGTGCCAGCAGTTCCCGACTAGCGGGGAACACAGATACGCAGTATTTT
TRBJ2-7 . . TRBV27 CASSFQSLGEQYF TGTGCCAGCAGTTTTCAGAGTCTCGGCGAGCAGTACTTC